Listed below are T cell receptor beta chains from one sample, sequenced in a study of cytomegalovirus exposure and HLA in healthy donors. Assay used: immunoSEQ multiplex PCR; TCRdb lists only in-frame clones, some missing. Of about 150,000 clones in the sample, approximately 80% were seen once. The source material was PBMCs. Every receptor here comes from a man aged 35-49 years in good health and CMV-seronegative. Both conserved end residues are part of each CDR3. D genes are given only for firm matches. Not every row has a clone size; where given, it reads once, few, many or a size class.

few	TRBJ2-1	TRBV4-1	.	CASSPRFGSYNEQFF	TGCGCCAGCAGCCCCCGTTTTGGCAGTTACAATGAGCAGTTCTTC
.	TRBJ2-1	TRBV27	.	CATEGEGYNEQFF	TGTGCCACTGAGGGTGAGGGCTACAATGAGCAGTTCTTC
.	TRBJ2-7	TRBV6-5	TRBD2	CASSYDGPGGEQYF	TGTGCCAGCAGTTACGACGGGCCGGGGGGCGAGCAGTACTTC
.	TRBJ1-1	TRBV15	TRBD1	CATSSRRTGSTEAFF	TGTGCCACCAGCAGCCGCCGGACAGGGAGCACTGAAGCTTTCTTT
.	TRBJ2-1	TRBV4-3	TRBD2	CASSQESGGAQGEQFF	TGCGCCAGCAGCCAAGAAAGCGGGGGGGCCCAGGGTGAGCAGTTCTTC
.	TRBJ2-7	TRBV28	.	CASSLEGKPPYEQYF	TGTGCCAGCAGTTTGGAGGGAAAGCCCCCCTACGAGCAGTACTTC
once	TRBJ1-2	TRBV4-2	.	CASSQAAGDEGYTF	TGTGCCAGCAGCCAAGCCGCGGGAGATGAGGGCTACACCTTC
.	TRBJ1-3	TRBV6-1	TRBD1	CASSGRQGDNTIYF	TGTGCCAGCAGTGGCCGTCAGGGGGACAACACCATATATTTT
.	TRBJ2-3	TRBV10-3	TRBD2	CAISEPGLAGGPGDTQYF	TGTGCCATCAGTGAGCCGGGACTAGCGGGAGGGCCGGGAGATACGCAGTATTTT
.	TRBJ2-3	TRBV5-1	TRBD1	CASSWSGGDTQYF	TGCGCCAGCAGCTGGTCAGGGGGAGATACGCAGTATTTT
once	TRBJ2-7	TRBV11-2	TRBD1	CASRGQGAGSYEQYF	TGTGCCAGCAGGGGACAGGGGGCTGGTTCCTACGAGCAGTACTTC
.	TRBJ2-1	TRBV11-2	TRBD1	CASTLTGGHNEQFF	TGTGCCAGCACCTTAACAGGGGGACACAATGAGCAGTTCTTC
.	TRBJ2-7	TRBV5-4	TRBD1	CASSLDRGSSYEQYF	TGTGCCAGCAGCTTGGACAGGGGAAGCTCCTACGAGCAGTACTTC
.	TRBJ2-5	TRBV5-1	.	CASSILGEETQYF	TGCGCCAGCAGCATTCTAGGAGAAGAGACCCAGTACTTC
.	TRBJ1-5	TRBV28	TRBD1	CASSAEGTGNQPQHF	TGTGCCAGCAGTGCTGAAGGGACAGGGAATCAGCCCCAGCATTTT
.	TRBJ1-3	TRBV19	TRBD1	CASSKQGADGNTIYF	TGTGCCAGTAGCAAACAGGGGGCAGATGGAAACACCATATATTTT
.	TRBJ1-6	TRBV19	TRBD1	CASSIGQGISPLHF	TGTGCCAGTAGTATAGGACAGGGGATCTCACCCCTCCACTTT
.	TRBJ1-5	TRBV15	.	CATSTEQLQPQHF	TGTGCCACCAGCACAGAACAGCTCCAGCCCCAGCATTTT
.	TRBJ2-7	TRBV6-1	TRBD1	CASSEPPSRDRDYEQYF	TGTGCCAGCAGTGAACCACCTTCTAGGGACAGAGACTACGAGCAGTACTTC
.	TRBJ2-3	TRBV7-9	TRBD2	CSSSLGYSGEERRYF	TGTTCCAGCAGCTTAGGTTACAGCGGGGAGGAGAGAAGGTATTTT
.	TRBJ2-7	TRBV4-1	.	CASSLGGKSYEQYF	TGCGCCAGCAGCCTCGGAGGTAAATCCTACGAGCAGTACTTC
.	TRBJ1-1	TRBV5-1	.	CASSLAGVGNTEAFF	TGCGCCAGCAGCTTGGCGGGGGTGGGGAACACTGAAGCTTTCTTT
few	TRBJ2-7	TRBV6-6	.	CASTRIQGRVGYEQYF	TGTGCCAGCACCCGAATACAGGGCCGAGTGGGTTACGAGCAGTACTTC
.	TRBJ2-7	TRBV7-2	.	CASSFPDNPYEQYF	TGTGCCAGCAGCTTTCCGGACAACCCTTACGAGCAGTACTTC
once	TRBJ2-7	TRBV11-2	TRBD1	CASSLDLGQGAREQYF	TGTGCCAGCAGCTTAGATTTAGGACAGGGGGCGCGTGAGCAGTACTTC
.	TRBJ1-2	TRBV7-2	TRBD1	CASSHPTGNYGYTF	TGTGCCAGCAGCCACCCGACAGGGAACTATGGCTACACCTTC
.	TRBJ2-7	TRBV5-6	.	CASSLGGQYEQYF	TGTGCCAGCAGCTTGGGTGGGCAGTACGAGCAGTACTTC
.	TRBJ2-7	TRBV5-1	TRBD2	CASSSTSGRAGEQYF	TGCGCCAGCAGCTCGACTAGCGGGAGGGCCGGTGAGCAGTACTTC
.	TRBJ2-5	TRBV19	TRBD1	CASSTPGTGRETQYF	TGTGCCAGTAGTACCCCCGGGACAGGTCGGGAGACCCAGTACTTC
.	TRBJ2-7	TRBV13	.	CASSPPVGPYEQYF	TGTGCCAGCAGCCCCCCAGTGGGCCCCTACGAGCAGTACTTC
.	TRBJ1-2	TRBV4-1	.	CASSHEQSNYGYTF	TGCGCCAGCAGCCACGAACAAAGTAACTATGGCTACACCTTC
few	TRBJ1-1	TRBV10-1	.	CASSPNSREAFF	TGCGCCAGCAGCCCAAATTCGCGTGAAGCTTTCTTT
.	TRBJ2-5	TRBV23-1	TRBD2	CASSQWSDPGTSGRAGPETQYF	TGCGCCAGCAGTCAATGGTCCGACCCCGGGACTAGCGGGAGGGCGGGTCCCGAGACCCAGTACTTC
few	TRBJ2-7	TRBV4-1	TRBD1	CASSQDGARQGATYEQYF	TGCGCCAGCAGCCAAGATGGGGCCAGACAGGGGGCGACCTACGAGCAGTACTTC
.	TRBJ2-5	TRBV7-2	.	CASSLDLSQYF	TGTGCCAGCAGCTTGGACTTGTCCCAGTACTTC